This TCR beta chain stems from a study of blood T cell repertoires in COVID-19. Across the study: Both acute and convalescent COVID-19 samples were obtained from the United States, Italy and Spain. PBMCs, B-cell-depleted T cells, or T cells were the source of the cDNA or gDNA that made up the material.

Seattle cases were enrolled at active infection and followed longitudinally. In the original processing: Cell counts per sample came from amplifying reference gene primers. The assay was immunoSEQ multiplex PCR, and TCRdb's table has in-frame clones only and misses some. V and J calls and clone size are copied from that table; D and trimming were computed from the DNA. The sample lists over 90,000 clones, roughly 76% occurring once. Specimen: peripheral blood. The origin of this receptor is a man older than 75 with COVID-19, enrolled during active disease.

CDR3 coding DNA: TGTGCCAGCAGTTTAGGGACTAGCGGGTATTGGAATGAGCAGTTCTTC. Translated: CASSLGTSGYWNEQFF. The chain recombines TRBV27 with TRBJ2-1, with 12 bases fitting TRBD2. V lost 2 bases and J lost 7; bases outside the gene matches: 6. CDR1 and CDR2 (germline): MNHEY, SMNVEV (reference sequence). This CDR3 comprises 16 residues.